Presented here are 27 T cell receptor beta chains from one specimen sequenced in a study of shared clonotypes between healthy human individuals. Here immunoSEQ multiplex PCR was the method, and the copy in TCRdb shows in-frame clones only, minus some. Altogether hundreds of thousands of clones are present, approximately 71% being singletons, with the ten largest covering 9.5% to 15%. Sequencing used PBMCs. These receptor sequences come from a middle-aged woman in good health. Some clones in this sample may be carry-over from other donors' samples.

The V gene is TRBV6-6, the J gene TRBJ1-6, with D unclear. The CDR3 extends over 15 amino acids. CDR1 and CDR2 from the germline V gene are MNHNY and SVGAGI (reference sequence). The V end lost 0 bases, the J end lost 5 bases, and 8 bases lay between the germline ends. The CDR3 bases are TGTGCCAGCAGTTACTCTGGAGGGAATAATTCACCCCTCCACTTT. Protein sequence: CASSYSGGNNSPLHF.

A remark on this clone: A much larger clonotype is one base distant, so this may be a read error. V usage is TRBV6-5 and J usage is TRBJ2-7; no reliable D call. This CDR3 comprises 13 residues. CDR1 is MNHEY and CDR2 is SVGAGI in the germline V gene. The CDR3: CAGSSDSNYEQYF. The CDR3 DNA is TGTGCCGGCAGTTCCGACTCGAACTACGAGCAGTACTTC.

The CDR3 spells CASGETTGTDNQPQHF. CDR3 bases: TGTGCCAGCGGTGAGACGACCGGGACAGATAATCAGCCCCAGCATTTT. The rearrangement uses TRBV28 and TRBJ1-5; 7 nucleotides match TRBD1. The ends lost 8 bases at V and 4 bases at J; junction bases unmatched: 14. The length of the CDR3 is 16 residues. Germline V gene lookup returns CDR1 MDHEN and CDR2 SYDVKM. The complete variable domain, with remaining parts taken from reference TRBV28 and TRBJ1-5, reads DVKVTQSSRYLVKRTGEKVFLECVQDMDHENMFWYRQDPGLGLRLIYFSYDVKMKEKGDIPEGYSVSREKKERFSLILESASTNQTSMYLCASGETTGTDNQPQHFGDGTRLSIL.

The gene calls are TRBV10-3 and TRBJ2-2; 11 nucleotides line up with TRBD2. CDR1 and CDR2 from the germline V gene are ENHRY and SYGVKD. CDR3 length: 16 amino acids. The V gene end was trimmed by 8 bases and the J gene end by 5 bases; junction bases not matched to a gene: 10. The CDR3 reads CAISALAGGSTGELFF. The DNA for the CDR3 is TGTGCCATCTCCGCCCTAGCGGGAGGTTCTACCGGGGAGCTGTTTTTT.

The chain employs TRBV5-4 and TRBJ1-2; D not resolved. Germline values: CDR1 SGHNT, CDR2 YYREEE (reference sequence). The CDR3 is made up of 13 amino acids. V was cut by 0 bases and J by 12 bases, with 15 bases left in between. CDR3 loop: CASSLGAGQSNTF. The CDR3 DNA reads as TGTGCCAGCAGCTTGGGGGCCGGTCAGAGCAACACCTTC.

The chain employs TRBV7-2 and TRBJ2-3, with D possibly matching TRBD1 (5 bases). V lost 1 base and J 4 bases, leaving 9 bases between the germline ends. The CDR3 runs to 14 residues. In germline, CDR1 is SGHTA, CDR2 FQGNSA. The CDR3 loop is CASSLVAGPDTQYF. The CDR3 DNA reads TGTGCCAGCAGCTTAGTGGCAGGGCCAGATACGCAGTATTTT. The whole variable domain, filled in from reference TRBV7-2 and TRBJ2-3, reads GAGVSQSPSNKVTEKGKDVELRCDPISGHTALYWYRQSLGQGLEFLIYFQGNSAPDKSGLPSDRFSAERTGGSVSTLTIQRTQQEDSAVYLCASSLVAGPDTQYFGPGTRLTVL.

The J gene is TRBJ1-4, the V gene TRBV2, with D possibly matching TRBD1 (5 bases). The germline gives CDR1 SNHLY, CDR2 FYNNEI. This CDR3 has 14 amino acids. Trimming pared 5 bases from V and 1 base from J, leaving 8 bases between. The CDR3 spells CASSLDRTNEKLFF. The CDR3 coding sequence is TGTGCCAGCAGTTTAGACAGAACTAATGAAAAACTGTTTTTT.

This clone was seen many times. The sample holds other DNA sequences that translate to the same CDR3. CDR3 nucleotide sequence: TGTGCCAGCAGTCTCAGGGGGGTGGTTTTAACAGATACGCAGTATTTT. Protein product: CASSLRGVVLTDTQYF. J is TRBJ2-3 and V is TRBV11-2, with a weak D call TRBD1 (7 bases). Trimming cost V 6 bases and J 3 bases, with 19 bases left between them. The CDR3 sequence is 16 residues long. Germline CDR1 SGHAT, CDR2 FQNNGV.

The rearrangement uses TRBV29-1 and TRBJ1-3; D unresolved. The length of the CDR3 is 12 residues. Trimming took 3 bases from V and 3 from J, leaving 6 bases between them. Germline loops: CDR1 SQVTM, CDR2 ANQGSEA. CDR3 nucleotide sequence: TGCAGCGTTGAGGTTGGTGGAAACACCATATATTTT. This encodes CSVEVGGNTIYF.

The chain couples TRBV11-2 to TRBJ1-1; a possible D gene is TRBD1 (6 bases). V lost 1 base to trimming and J lost 3 bases, with 12 bases between them. The CDR3 spans 15 residues. CDR1 SGHAT and CDR2 FQNNGV come from the germline V gene. CDR3 coding DNA: TGTGCCAGCAGCTTAGTCCTCACAGGGTACACTGAAGCTTTCTTT. Translating gives CASSLVLTGYTEAFF. Based on the CDR3 plus reference TRBV11-2 and TRBJ1-1, the full variable domain is EAGVAQSPRYKIIEKRQSVAFWCNPISGHATLYWYQQILGQGPKLLIQFQNNGVVDDSQLPKDRFSAERLKGVDSTLKIQPAKLEDSAVYLCASSLVLTGYTEAFFGQGTRLTVV.

V and J are TRBV4-1 and TRBJ2-7, with TRBD2 as a possible D gene (5 bases). V gave up 1 base and J gave up 3 bases, with 13 bases separating them. This CDR3 spans 15 amino acids. The germline V gene encodes CDR1 MGHRA and CDR2 YSYEKL. DNA of the CDR3: TGCGCCAGCAGCCAAGCGGGCACGGGATACTACGAGCAGTACTTC. It encodes CASSQAGTGYYEQYF.

The V gene is TRBV11-2, the J gene TRBJ2-5; D not certain. The CDR3 covers 14 residues. CDR1 SGHAT and CDR2 FQNNGV come from the germline V gene. The V gene lost 5 bases and the J gene lost 4 bases, with 14 bases spanning the gap. This CDR3 reads CASSPRWGGETQYF. The DNA for the CDR3 is TGTGCCAGCAGCCCGCGGTGGGGTGGAGAGACCCAGTACTTC.

This sequence joins TRBV29-1 and TRBJ2-7; tentative D call: TRBD2 (6 bases). The V gene's germline CDR1 is SQVTM and CDR2 ANQGSEA. Trimming shortened V by 5 bases and J by 1 base, and 9 bases separated the two germline ends. This CDR3 contains 12 residues. The chain's CDR3 is CSVTTSSYEQYF. The CDR3 DNA is TGCAGCGTTACGACTAGTTCCTACGAGCAGTACTTC.

The chain combines TRBV6-1 with TRBJ2-2; tentative D call: TRBD2 (6 bases). The length of the CDR3 is 12 residues. CDR1 and CDR2 from the germline V gene are MNHNS and SASEGT. V was cut by 3 bases and J by 9 bases, with 8 bases left in between. The CDR3 here is CASSDGGRELFF. CDR3 bases: TGTGCCAGCAGTGATGGAGGGAGGGAGCTGTTTTTT.

This chain links TRBV28 with TRBJ1-4, with a weak D call TRBD1 (6 bases). Trimming stripped 7 bases from V and 6 bases from J, with 15 bases between. This CDR3 has 14 residues. CDR1 MDHEN and CDR2 SYDVKM come from the germline V gene. CDR3 amino acids: CASTPQGGDEKLFF. CDR3 in DNA: TGTGCCAGCACCCCACAGGGAGGGGATGAAAAACTGTTTTTT.

This chain uses TRBV7-6 with TRBJ2-7, with 8 bases that match TRBD2. V trimming: 1 base; J trimming: 2 bases; junction bases outside the gene matches: 1. This CDR3 is 14 amino acids long. In germline, CDR1 is SGHVS, CDR2 FNYEAQ. The CDR3: CASSLGGLAYEQYF. CDR3 nucleotides: TGTGCCAGCAGCTTAGGGGGACTAGCCTACGAGCAGTACTTC.

V gene TRBV4-2 combines with J gene TRBJ2-3; TRBD2 matches at 10 bases. The V gene end was trimmed by 4 bases and the J gene end by 3 bases; junction bases not matched to a gene: 16. The CDR3 spans 19 residues. Germline assignment: CDR1 LGHNA and CDR2 YNFKEQ. CDR3 loop: CASSRGLSALAGDTDTQYF. CDR3 DNA sequence: TGTGCCAGCAGCCGCGGTCTGTCGGCCCTAGCGGGAGATACAGATACGCAGTATTTT.

The chain couples TRBV5-4 to TRBJ2-3, with no clear D. Per germline, CDR1 SGHNT and CDR2 YYREEE (reference sequence). The CDR3 has 11 residues. V was shortened by 4 bases and J by 8 bases, with 8 bases between the two germline ends. CDR3 DNA: TGTGCCAGCAGCCTACTGGGTACGCAGTATTTT. It translates to CASSLLGTQYF.

About this clone itself: It differs at one base from a far larger clone, so likely a read error. This chain joins TRBV7-9 and TRBJ2-5; D is uncertain. The better agreement between TRBJ2-7 and the DNA end casts doubt on the J call. The CDR3 is made up of 13 amino acids. Looked up from germline, CDR1 is SEHNR and CDR2 is FQNEAQ (reference sequence). The CDR3 region has the DNA TGTGCCAGCAGCCCCCGAGGACCCTACGAGCAGTACTTC. It encodes CASSPRGPYEQYF.

The chain carries TRBV6-5 and TRBJ2-2; 10 nucleotides agree with TRBD2. This CDR3 contains 16 residues. The junction had 4 bases not matched to a gene; V was cut back by 2 bases and J by 4 bases. Germline V gene data show CDR1 as MNHEY and CDR2 as SVGAGI. CDR3 DNA: TGTGCCAGCAGTTACGATCTAGCGGGAGCCACCGGGGAGCTGTTTTTT. This sequence encodes CASSYDLAGATGELFF.

This clone turned up a few times. The V gene is TRBV7-6, the J gene TRBJ2-7; TRBD2 might be the D (6 bases). Per germline, CDR1 SGHVS and CDR2 FNYEAQ. Trimming removed 1 base from V and 2 bases from J, with 6 bases in between. There are 13 residues in the CDR3. The CDR3 here is CASSLGLAYEQYF. Written as DNA, the CDR3 is TGTGCCAGCAGCTTAGGACTAGCCTACGAGCAGTACTTC.

This clone was seen ten or more times. This chain uses TRBV30 with TRBJ1-3; D is perhaps TRBD1 (5 bases). The germline CDR1 and CDR2 sequences are GTSNPN and SVGIG (reference sequence). The CDR3 has 12 amino acids. Trimming took 6 bases from V and 4 from J, leaving 10 bases between them. CDR3 bases: TGTGCCTGCGAGGGGTTCGGAAACACCATATATTTT. Its protein product is CACEGFGNTIYF.

This clone was counted between two and nine times. The J gene is TRBJ2-7, the V gene TRBV21-1; the table names TRBD2, a call not compared with the DNA. TRBV21-1 corresponds to a pseudogene. The CDR3 has 15 amino acids. CDR3 nucleotide sequence: TGTGCCAGCAGCAAAGAGGGCGGGACCTCCTACGAGCAGTACTTC. It translates to CASSKEGGTSYEQYF.

This sequence joins TRBV19 and TRBJ2-7; 9 nucleotides line up with TRBD1. Germline V lookup: CDR1 LNHDA, CDR2 SQIVND (reference sequence). V was pared by 6 bases and J by 4 bases, with 13 bases of the junction left unmatched. The CDR3 is 16 amino acids. CDR3 DNA: TGTGCCAGTAGCCCAAGGGGGACAGGGAGCCCGTACGAGCAGTACTTC. It specifies CASSPRGTGSPYEQYF.

The CDR3 loop is CASGTGTRANEQFF. As DNA, the CDR3 is TGTGCCAGCGGAACCGGGACTAGGGCCAATGAGCAGTTCTTC. V gene TRBV9 combines with J gene TRBJ2-1; 8 bases map to TRBD2. The germline CDR1 and CDR2 sequences are SGDLS and YYNGEE. This CDR3 has 14 residues. Trimming removed 7 bases from V and 6 bases from J; junction bases left unmatched: 9.

This clone was counted between two and nine times. V is TRBV5-1 and J is TRBJ2-7; 7 nucleotides align to TRBD1. The CDR3 contains 15 residues. V shed 4 bases and J 5 bases; nucleotides not matched to a gene: 12. Germline loops: CDR1 SGHRS, CDR2 YFSETQ. CDR3 residues: CASSKSFGTANEQYF. CDR3 DNA: TGCGCCAGCAGCAAATCGTTCGGGACAGCTAACGAGCAGTACTTC.

V usage is TRBV7-2 and J usage is TRBJ2-7; D remains unclear. Germline V CDR1 and CDR2: SGHTA, FQGNSA. The CDR3 runs to 13 residues. Trimming left V 3 bases short and J 2 bases short, with 8 bases between. CDR3 protein: CASSFGGTYEQYF. CDR3 nucleotides: TGTGCCAGCAGCTTTGGTGGTACCTACGAGCAGTACTTC. The full variable domain, in which reference TRBV7-2 and TRBJ2-7 provide the parts outside the CDR3, is GAGVSQSPSNKVTEKGKDVELRCDPISGHTALYWYRQSLGQGLEFLIYFQGNSAPDKSGLPSDRFSAERTGGSVSTLTIQRTQQEDSAVYLCASSFGGTYEQYFGPGTRLTVT.